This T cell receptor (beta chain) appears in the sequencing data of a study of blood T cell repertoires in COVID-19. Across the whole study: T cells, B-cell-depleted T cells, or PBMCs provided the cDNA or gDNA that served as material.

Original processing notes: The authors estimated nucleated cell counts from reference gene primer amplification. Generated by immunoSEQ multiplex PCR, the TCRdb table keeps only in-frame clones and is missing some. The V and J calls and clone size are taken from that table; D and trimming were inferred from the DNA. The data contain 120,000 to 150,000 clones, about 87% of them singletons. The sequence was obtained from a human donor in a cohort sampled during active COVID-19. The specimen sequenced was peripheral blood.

Here the CDR3 DNA reads TGTGCCAGCAGCTTAGCATTCGGGGGCTACACCTTC. This codes for CASSLAFGGYTF. The gene calls are TRBV7-9 and TRBJ1-2; D is undetermined. Trimming pared 0 bases from V and 8 bases from J, leaving 7 bases between. CDR1 and CDR2 (germline): SEHNR, FQNEAQ (reference sequence). This CDR3 has 12 residues.